Shown below are 13 T cell receptor beta chains from a single sample sequenced in a study of shared clonotypes between healthy human individuals. Assay used: immunoSEQ multiplex PCR; TCRdb lists only in-frame clones, some missing. The sample consists of about 2.2 million clones, about 94% of them appearing once. CD8 cells classed as naive were CD45RO-negative and positively selected for CCR7, excluding terminally differentiated effector memory CD45RA+ cells. The sample consisted of naive CD8+ T cells from PBMCs. The source of these receptors is a man aged 18 to 30 in good health. Some clones in this sample may be carry-over from other donors' samples.

V usage is TRBV18 and J usage is TRBJ1-4; D unclear. Trimming removed 4 bases at V and 2 bases at J, with 20 bases between. Germline V gene sequence: CDR1 KGHSH, CDR2 LQKENI. This CDR3 is 18 amino acids long. In nucleotides, the CDR3 is TGTGCCAGCTCACTAACCCCGCCTTGGTTGACTACTAATGAAAAACTGTTTTTT. As protein: CASSLTPPWLTTNEKLFF.

Turning to this clone: The sample has other DNA sequences that encode this CDR3 too. The chain joins TRBV20-1 to TRBJ2-7, with a tentative D call TRBD2 (5 bases). The CDR3 spans 11 residues. Germline CDR1 is DFQATT and CDR2 is SNEGSKA (reference sequence). The V end was cut by 2 bases, the J end by 3 bases, with 5 bases between. DNA for the CDR3: TGCAGTGCTAGACGGGGCTACGAGCAGTACTTC. Translation gives CSARRGYEQYF.

This sequence joins TRBV19 and TRBJ2-1; D ambiguous. There are 15 residues in the CDR3. Germline V gene sequence: CDR1 LNHDA, CDR2 SQIVND (reference sequence). The ends were cut back, 2 bases at V and 7 bases at J, with 15 bases in the middle. The CDR3 nucleotides are TGTGCCAGTAGTATAAATCCGGGTGGTGCGAATGAGCAGTTCTTC. This sequence encodes CASSINPGGANEQFF.

The chain carries TRBV6-6 and TRBJ2-1, with D uncertain. Between the trimmed V and J ends, which lost 8 bases and 6 bases, there was a span of 14 bases. This CDR3 has 13 amino acids. Germline loops: CDR1 MNHNY, CDR2 SVGAGI (reference sequence). CDR3 in amino acids: CASGVSSPNEQFF. In nucleotides, the CDR3 is TGTGCCAGCGGGGTCTCCAGCCCCAATGAGCAGTTCTTC.

The V call is TRBV5-5, the J call TRBJ2-7; D gene unclear. The CDR3 runs to 11 residues. V gave up 0 bases and J gave up 7 bases, with 5 bases separating them. CDR1 and CDR2 from the germline V gene are SGHKS and YYEKEE (reference sequence). The DNA of the CDR3 is TGTGCCAGCAGCTTGGCTCTGGAGCAGTACTTC. Translating gives CASSLALEQYF.

This clone occurred once. The chain combines TRBV5-4 with TRBJ2-3; TRBD2 aligns across 11 bases. This CDR3 is built from 15 residues. With 5 bases clipped from V and 3 bases from J, the junction kept 5 bases outside the gene matches. The germline V gene encodes CDR1 SGHNT and CDR2 YYREEE (reference sequence). CDR3 in amino acids: CASRLAGGPTDTQYF. CDR3 bases: TGTGCCAGCAGGTTAGCGGGAGGGCCGACAGATACGCAGTATTTT.

The rearrangement joins TRBV4-1 to TRBJ2-1; 14 bases are shared with TRBD2. Trimming at V came to 5 bases and at J to 4 bases, leaving 7 bases not matched to a gene. CDR1 is MGHRA, CDR2 YSYEKL, per germline. CDR3 length: 17 residues. The CDR3 loop reads CASSDGTSGSLYNEQFF. Here the CDR3 DNA reads TGCGCCAGCAGCGACGGGACTAGCGGGAGTTTGTACAATGAGCAGTTCTTC.

The rearrangement joins TRBV28 to TRBJ1-3; 8 positions match TRBD1. CDR3 length equals 15 residues. CDR1 MDHEN and CDR2 SYDVKM come from the germline V gene. The trim removed 1 base at V and 2 bases at J, leaving 1 base unmatched. This CDR3 reads CASSLSDRAGNTIYF. The DNA of the CDR3 is TGTGCCAGCAGTTTATCGGACAGGGCTGGAAACACCATATATTTT.

This clone has a single count. Other DNA sequences in the same sample also yield this CDR3. V usage is TRBV27 and J usage is TRBJ2-7; D ambiguous. Germline V gives CDR1 MNHEY, CDR2 SMNVEV (reference sequence). The CDR3 consists of 12 residues. V shed 3 bases and J shed 5 bases, with 8 bases lying between them. The CDR3 coding sequence is TGTGCCAGCAGTTTTATGGGCCACGAGCAGTACTTC. It yields the protein CASSFMGHEQYF.

The V call is TRBV5-6, the J call TRBJ2-3, with D possibly TRBD2 on 6 matching bases. Trimming stripped 4 bases from V and 3 bases from J, with 21 bases between. Germline V CDR1 and CDR2: SGHDT, YYEEEE. The CDR3 sequence is 17 residues long. CDR3 DNA sequence: TGTGCCAGCAGCGACCCCGAGGAGGGGTCGTGGACAGATACGCAGTATTTT. This encodes CASSDPEEGSWTDTQYF.

The CDR3 sequence: CASTGQQYF. Here the CDR3 DNA reads TGTGCCAGCACGGGGCAACAGTATTTT. The genes are TRBV27 and TRBJ2-3, with D perhaps TRBD1 or TRBD2 (5 bases each). The CDR3 is 9 amino acids. CDR1 MNHEY and CDR2 SMNVEV come from the germline V gene (reference sequence). V dropped 7 bases and J dropped 12 bases, with 8 bases sitting between them.

This rearrangement joins TRBV6-5 to TRBJ2-1, with D possibly called TRBD1 or TRBD2 (5 bases each). CDR1 and CDR2 (germline): MNHEY, SVGAGI. V lost 6 bases and J 3 bases, leaving 15 bases between the germline ends. The CDR3 has 15 residues. CDR3 in DNA: TGTGCCAGCAGGCCCTTCCGGGACGGCTACAATGAGCAGTTCTTC. Residues: CASRPFRDGYNEQFF.

This rearrangement joins TRBV30 to TRBJ2-7, with D perhaps TRBD2 (5 bases). The CDR3 has 16 residues. V was cut by 1 base and J by 3 bases, with 19 bases left in between. Germline CDR1 GTSNPN, CDR2 SVGIG (reference sequence). The CDR3 is CAWSANGELNFYEQYF. The CDR3 bases are TGTGCCTGGAGTGCGAATGGGGAGTTAAACTTCTACGAGCAGTACTTC.